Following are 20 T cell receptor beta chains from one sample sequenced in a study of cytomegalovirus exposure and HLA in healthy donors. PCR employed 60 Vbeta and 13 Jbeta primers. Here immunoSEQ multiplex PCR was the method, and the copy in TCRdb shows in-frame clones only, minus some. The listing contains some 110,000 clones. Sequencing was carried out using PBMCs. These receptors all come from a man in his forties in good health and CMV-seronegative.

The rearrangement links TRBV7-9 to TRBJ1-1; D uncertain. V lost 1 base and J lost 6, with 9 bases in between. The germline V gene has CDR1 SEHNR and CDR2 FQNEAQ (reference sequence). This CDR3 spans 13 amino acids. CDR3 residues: CASSLDGASEAFF. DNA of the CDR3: TGTGCCAGCAGCTTAGACGGTGCTTCTGAAGCTTTCTTT.

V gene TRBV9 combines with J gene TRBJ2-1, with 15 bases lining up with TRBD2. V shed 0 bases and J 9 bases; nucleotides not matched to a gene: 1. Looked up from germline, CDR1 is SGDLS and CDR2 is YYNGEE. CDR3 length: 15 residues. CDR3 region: CASSVGTSGRGEQFF. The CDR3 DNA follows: TGTGCCAGCAGCGTAGGGACTAGCGGGAGGGGTGAGCAGTTCTTC.

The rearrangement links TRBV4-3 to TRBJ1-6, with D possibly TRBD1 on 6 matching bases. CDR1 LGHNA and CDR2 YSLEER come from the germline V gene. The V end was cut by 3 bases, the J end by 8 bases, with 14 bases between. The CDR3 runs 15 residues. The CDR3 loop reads CASSHSQGADSPLHF. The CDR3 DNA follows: TGCGCCAGCAGCCATTCACAGGGTGCTGATTCACCCCTCCACTTT.

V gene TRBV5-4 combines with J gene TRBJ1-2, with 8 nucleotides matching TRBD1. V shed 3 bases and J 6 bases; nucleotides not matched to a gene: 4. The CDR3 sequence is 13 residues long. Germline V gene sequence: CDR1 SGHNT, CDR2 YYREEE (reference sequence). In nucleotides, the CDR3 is TGTGCCAGCAGCTCAGGGGGCGCGGATGGCTACACCTTC. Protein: CASSSGGADGYTF.

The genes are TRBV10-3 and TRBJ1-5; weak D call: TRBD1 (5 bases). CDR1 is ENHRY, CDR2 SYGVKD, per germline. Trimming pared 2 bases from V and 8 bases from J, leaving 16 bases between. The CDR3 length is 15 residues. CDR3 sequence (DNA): TGTGCCATCAGTGAGAGGGGATTGGTTATGGAGCCCCAGCATTTT. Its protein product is CAISERGLVMEPQHF.

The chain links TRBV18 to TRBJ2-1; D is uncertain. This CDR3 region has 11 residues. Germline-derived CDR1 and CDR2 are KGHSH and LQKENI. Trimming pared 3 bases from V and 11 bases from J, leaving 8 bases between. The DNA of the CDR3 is TGTGCCAGCTCACCTGAGATTAAGCAGTTCTTC. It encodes CASSPEIKQFF.

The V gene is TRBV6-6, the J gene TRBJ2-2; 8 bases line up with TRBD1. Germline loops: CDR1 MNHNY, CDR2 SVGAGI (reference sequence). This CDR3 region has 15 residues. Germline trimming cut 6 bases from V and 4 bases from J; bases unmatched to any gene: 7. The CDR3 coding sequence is TGTGCCAGCAGACCTAATACAGGGGGCACCGGGGAGCTGTTTTTT. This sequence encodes CASRPNTGGTGELFF.

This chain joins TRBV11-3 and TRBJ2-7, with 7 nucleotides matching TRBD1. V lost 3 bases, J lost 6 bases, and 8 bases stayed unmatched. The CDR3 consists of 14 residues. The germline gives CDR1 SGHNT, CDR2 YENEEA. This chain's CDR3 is CASSFSNRGLEQYF. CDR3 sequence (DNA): TGTGCCAGCAGCTTTTCCAATAGGGGGCTCGAGCAGTACTTC. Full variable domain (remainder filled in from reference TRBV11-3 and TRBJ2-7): EAGVVQSPRYKIIEKKQPVAFWCNPISGHNTLYWYLQNLGQGPELLIRYENEEAVDDSQLPKDRFSAERLKGVDSTLKIQPAELGDSAVYLCASSFSNRGLEQYFGPGTRLTVT.

As DNA, the CDR3 is TGCAGCGTTGGTAGGGGGGGACTCCAAGAGACCCAGTACTTC. It is translated as CSVGRGGLQETQYF. This chain connects TRBV29-1 to TRBJ2-5; possible D gene TRBD2, 7 bases. The CDR3 is 14 residues long. Deletions cut 4 bases from V and 1 base from J, with 13 bases between. Germline V gene sequence: CDR1 SQVTM, CDR2 ANQGSEA.

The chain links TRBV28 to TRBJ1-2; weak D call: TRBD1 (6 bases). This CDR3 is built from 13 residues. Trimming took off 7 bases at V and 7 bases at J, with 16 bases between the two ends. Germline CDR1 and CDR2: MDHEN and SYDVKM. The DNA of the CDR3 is TGTGCCAGCAACCCCGGGGGGGGCTTTGGCTACACCTTC. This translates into CASNPGGGFGYTF.

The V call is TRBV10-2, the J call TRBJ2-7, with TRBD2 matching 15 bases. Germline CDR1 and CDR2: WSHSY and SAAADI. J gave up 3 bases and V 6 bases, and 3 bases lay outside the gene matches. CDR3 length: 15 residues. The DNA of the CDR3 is TGCGCCAGCAGACTGGGACTAGCGGGAGGCTACGAGCAGTACTTC. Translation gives CASRLGLAGGYEQYF.

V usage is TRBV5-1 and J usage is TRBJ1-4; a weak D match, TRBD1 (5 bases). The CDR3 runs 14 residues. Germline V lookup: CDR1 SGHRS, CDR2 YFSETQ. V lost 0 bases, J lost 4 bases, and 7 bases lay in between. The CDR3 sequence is CASSLAQVNEKLFF. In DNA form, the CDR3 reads TGCGCCAGCAGCTTGGCACAGGTTAATGAAAAACTGTTTTTT.

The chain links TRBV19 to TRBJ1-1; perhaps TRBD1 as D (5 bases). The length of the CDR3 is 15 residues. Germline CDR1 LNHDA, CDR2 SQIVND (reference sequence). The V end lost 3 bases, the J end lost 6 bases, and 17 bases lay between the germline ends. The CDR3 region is CASSIAGRVSSEAFF. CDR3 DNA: TGTGCCAGTAGTATCGCCGGCAGGGTTAGCTCTGAAGCTTTCTTT.

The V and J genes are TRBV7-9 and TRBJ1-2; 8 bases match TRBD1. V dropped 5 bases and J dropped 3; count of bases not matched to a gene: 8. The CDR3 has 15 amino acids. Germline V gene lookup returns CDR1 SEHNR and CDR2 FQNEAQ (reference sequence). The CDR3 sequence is CASSPRDRGDYGYTF. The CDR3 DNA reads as TGTGCCAGCAGCCCACGCGACAGGGGCGACTATGGCTACACCTTC.

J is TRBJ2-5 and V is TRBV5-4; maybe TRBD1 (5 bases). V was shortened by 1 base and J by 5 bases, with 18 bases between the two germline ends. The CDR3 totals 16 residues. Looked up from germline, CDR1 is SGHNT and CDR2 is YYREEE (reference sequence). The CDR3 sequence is CASSLSQGRRRETQYF. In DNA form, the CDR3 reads TGTGCCAGCAGCTTGAGTCAGGGTAGGAGACGGGAGACCCAGTACTTC. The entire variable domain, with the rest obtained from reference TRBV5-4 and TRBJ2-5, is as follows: ETGVTQSPTHLIKTRGQQVTLRCSSQSGHNTVSWYQQALGQGPQFIFQYYREEENGRGNFPPRFSGLQFPNYSSELNVNALELDDSALYLCASSLSQGRRRETQYFGPGTRLLVL.

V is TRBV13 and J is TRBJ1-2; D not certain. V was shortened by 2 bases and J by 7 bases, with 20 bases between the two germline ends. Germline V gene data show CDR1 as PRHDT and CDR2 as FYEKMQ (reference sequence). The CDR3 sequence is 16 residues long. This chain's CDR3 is CASSLREEEIALGYTF. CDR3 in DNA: TGTGCCAGCAGCTTAAGAGAAGAGGAGATTGCTCTTGGCTACACCTTC.

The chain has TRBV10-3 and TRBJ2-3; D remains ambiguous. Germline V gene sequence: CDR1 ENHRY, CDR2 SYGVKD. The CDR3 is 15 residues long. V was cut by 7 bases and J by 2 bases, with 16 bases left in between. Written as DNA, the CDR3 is TGTGCCATCAAATCCGGAACGGAGATCACAGATACGCAGTATTTT. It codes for CAIKSGTEITDTQYF.

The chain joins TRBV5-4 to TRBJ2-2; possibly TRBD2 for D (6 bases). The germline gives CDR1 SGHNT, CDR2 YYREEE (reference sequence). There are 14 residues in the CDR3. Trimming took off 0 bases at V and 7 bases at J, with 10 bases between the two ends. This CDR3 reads CASSLEAGSGELFF. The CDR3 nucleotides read TGTGCCAGCAGCTTGGAGGCGGGGAGCGGGGAGCTGTTTTTT.

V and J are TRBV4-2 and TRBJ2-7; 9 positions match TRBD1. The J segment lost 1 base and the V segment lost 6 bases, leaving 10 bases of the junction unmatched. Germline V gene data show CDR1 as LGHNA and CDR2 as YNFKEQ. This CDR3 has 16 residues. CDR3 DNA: TGTGCCAGCAGTTCAATACAGGGGGCTAAATCCTACGAGCAGTACTTC. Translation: CASSSIQGAKSYEQYF.

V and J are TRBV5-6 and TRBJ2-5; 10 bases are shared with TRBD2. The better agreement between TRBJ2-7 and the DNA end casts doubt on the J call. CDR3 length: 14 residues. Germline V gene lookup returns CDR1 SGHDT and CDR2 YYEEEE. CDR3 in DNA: TGTGCCAGCTCTAAAGCCGGGACTAGCGACGAGCAGTACTTC. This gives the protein CASSKAGTSDEQYF.